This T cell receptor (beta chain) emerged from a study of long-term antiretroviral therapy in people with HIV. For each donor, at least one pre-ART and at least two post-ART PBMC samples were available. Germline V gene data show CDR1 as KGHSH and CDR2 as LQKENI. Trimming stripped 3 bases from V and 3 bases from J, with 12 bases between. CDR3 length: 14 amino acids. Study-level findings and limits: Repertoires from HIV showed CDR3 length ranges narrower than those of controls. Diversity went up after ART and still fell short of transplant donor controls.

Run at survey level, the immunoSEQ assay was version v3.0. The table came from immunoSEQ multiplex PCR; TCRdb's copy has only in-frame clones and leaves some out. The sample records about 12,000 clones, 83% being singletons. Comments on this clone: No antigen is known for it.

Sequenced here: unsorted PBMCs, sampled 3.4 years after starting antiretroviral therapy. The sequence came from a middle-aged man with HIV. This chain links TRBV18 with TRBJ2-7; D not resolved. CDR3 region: CASSPVDGYYEQYF. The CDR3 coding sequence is TGTGCCAGCTCACCGGTGGACGGATACTACGAGCAGTACTTC. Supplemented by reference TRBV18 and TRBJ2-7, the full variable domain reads NAGVMQNPRHLVRRRGQEARLRCSPMKGHSHVYWYRQLPEEGLKFMVYLQKENIIDESGMPKERFSAEFPKEGPSILRIQQVVRGDSAAYFCASSPVDGYYEQYFGPGTRLTVT.